This TCR beta chain was recorded in a study of vaccination effects on CD4 cells after COVID-19. As to this clone: The target antigen is unknown.

ViraFEST assay sequencing came after antigen-specific CD4+ T cells were expanded with viral peptide pools. CD4+ T cells were isolated after less than 12 days of culture. From March to December 2020, the person had a SARS-CoV-2 infection that was confirmed by PCR. Every well got 1.5 million to 2.5 million PBMC, which were grown with 10 IU/ml IL-2 and about 9.7 ug/ml peptides. Clones were read by immunoSEQ multiplex PCR, and TCRdb kept only the in-frame ones, dropping some. The profile shows more than 20,000 clones, 75% to 85% of them singletons. The sample consisted of CD4+ T cells from PBMCs cultured with a peptide pool, taken before COVID-19 vaccination. The receptor's source is a human donor who had a prior SARS-CoV-2 infection.

The CDR3 region has the DNA TGTGCCAGCAGCTCCATTTACAGGGGGGGGTTCACTGAAGCTTTCTTT. Encoded protein: CASSSIYRGGFTEAFF. The V gene is TRBV7-8, the J gene TRBJ1-1, with 8 bases aligning to TRBD1. The CDR3 consists of 16 residues. Germline values: CDR1 SGHVS, CDR2 FQNEAQ. Unmatched junction bases numbered 11, after V lost 4 bases and J lost 4 bases.